Shown below are 12 T cell receptor beta chains from a single sample sequenced in a study of shared T cell receptors in the human thymus. The table came from immunoSEQ multiplex PCR; TCRdb's copy has only in-frame clones and leaves some out. Among 500,000 to 550,000 clones listed, about 80% were seen once. This sample was also put to use in a study of human thymus T cells.

Material for sequencing was thymocytes. The receptor source for this set is a boy under two years old with a congenital heart defect.

The V and J genes are TRBV25-1 and TRBJ1-2; TRBD1 aligns across 10 bases. Germline-derived CDR1 and CDR2 are MGHDK and SYGVNS. The trim removed 6 bases at V and 6 bases at J, leaving 7 bases unmatched. This CDR3 region has 14 residues. The CDR3 protein is CASRSRTGGNGYTF. Written as DNA, the CDR3 is TGTGCCAGCAGAAGCCGGACAGGGGGAAATGGCTACACCTTC.

The rearrangement joins TRBV6-6 to TRBJ2-1, with D uncertain. CDR3 length: 12 residues. Germline V lookup: CDR1 MNHNY, CDR2 SVGAGI (reference sequence). V lost 8 bases to trimming and J lost 2 bases, with 7 bases between them. In DNA, the CDR3 is TGTGCCAGCTCCCCTACCTACAATGAGCAGTTCTTC. The encoded protein is CASSPTYNEQFF.

The chain links TRBV2 to TRBJ2-3, with 11 bases identical to TRBD2. V trimming: 10 bases; J trimming: 5 bases; junction bases outside the gene matches: 8. Germline-derived CDR1 and CDR2 are SNHLY and FYNNEI. This CDR3 spans 14 amino acids. Here the CDR3 DNA reads TGTGCCACCAAGCCCGGGACTAGCGGAGATACGCAGTATTTT. This gives the protein CATKPGTSGDTQYF.

In regard to this clone: The junction differs from germline at one of its ends, possibly a read error. The CDR3 bases are TGTGCCAGCAGCATAGGGTTCCGGTCAGAGGACTATGGCTACCCCTTC. This codes for CASSIGFRSEDYGYPF. The rearrangement uses TRBV5-4 and TRBJ1-2; D gene uncertain. This CDR3 spans 16 amino acids. Germline CDR1 is SGHNT and CDR2 is YYREEE (reference sequence).

V gene TRBV27 combines with J gene TRBJ2-2; 7 positions agree with TRBD2. Germline loops: CDR1 MNHEY, CDR2 SMNVEV (reference sequence). V shed 4 bases, J shed 7 bases, and the junction held 12 bases outside the gene matches. The CDR3 runs 16 residues. The CDR3 sequence is CASSSPGRESGGELFF. For the CDR3, the DNA is TGTGCCAGCAGTTCCCCGGGGCGGGAGTCGGGCGGGGAGCTGTTTTTT.

The table lists this clone with a few counts. The J gene is TRBJ2-1, the V gene TRBV7-6; 12 positions match TRBD2. V gave up 1 base and J gave up 5 bases; unmatched junction bases: 12. Germline CDR1 reads SGHVS; CDR2 reads FNYEAQ. This CDR3 has 19 amino acids. As DNA, the CDR3 is TGTGCCAGCAGCTTAGGGGGACTAGCGGGTCTTAGGGGCGACAATGAGCAGTTCTTC. It codes for CASSLGGLAGLRGDNEQFF.

This clone has a handful of counts. The chain has TRBV4-3 and TRBJ2-1, with TRBD1 matching 11 bases. The V segment lost 1 base and the J segment 6 bases; nucleotides outside the gene matches: 5. Germline V gene lookup returns CDR1 LGHNA and CDR2 YSLEER. The CDR3 runs to 16 residues. The CDR3 region is CASSQVEGQGANEQFF. The CDR3 nucleotides read TGCGCCAGCAGCCAAGTTGAAGGACAGGGGGCCAATGAGCAGTTCTTC.

This clone was counted a few times. This chain uses TRBV4-3 with TRBJ1-4; TRBD1 might be the D (6 bases). The CDR3 has 18 amino acids. Germline values: CDR1 LGHNA, CDR2 YSLEER. Trimming stripped 0 bases from V and 5 bases from J, with 19 bases between. CDR3 sequence (DNA): TGCGCCAGCAGCCAAGATCTGCGGGGGGCGGCTTTGAATGAAAAACTGTTTTTT. This sequence encodes CASSQDLRGAALNEKLFF.

A remark on this clone: The junction does not match germline at one end; this may be a read error. The chain carries TRBV6-1 and TRBJ1-1; 8 nucleotides align to TRBD1. This CDR3 spans 16 amino acids. Germline lookup yields CDR1 MNHNS and CDR2 SASEGT. The CDR3 DNA reads TGTGCCGGCAGTGAACCCAGGGGGCCTCGGAACACTGAAGCTTTCTTT. It codes for CAGSEPRGPRNTEAFF.

The chain joins TRBV9 to TRBJ2-3; D possibly corresponds to TRBD2 (6 bases). Per germline, CDR1 SGDLS and CDR2 YYNGEE. The CDR3 totals 19 residues. V lost 3 bases and J lost 0, with 23 bases in between. The CDR3 coding sequence is TGTGCCAGCAGCGCCGACTCCTCGAGCGGGTCGACTAGCACAGATACGCAGTATTTT. Encoded protein: CASSADSSSGSTSTDTQYF. Complete variable domain (other parts from reference TRBV9 and TRBJ2-3): DSGVTQTPKHLITATGQRVTLRCSPRSGDLSVYWYQQSLDQGLQFLIQYYNGEERAKGNILERFSAQQFPDLHSELNLSSLELGDSALYFCASSADSSSGSTSTDTQYFGPGTRLTVL.

The rearrangement uses TRBV5-4 and TRBJ1-2; 9 bases are a match to TRBD1. The CDR3 contains 13 residues. V trimming: 4 bases; J trimming: 8 bases; junction bases outside the gene matches: 6. Germline V lookup: CDR1 SGHNT, CDR2 YYREEE (reference sequence). This CDR3 is CASSQDRGQGYTF. The CDR3 bases are TGTGCCAGCAGCCAGGACAGGGGTCAAGGCTACACCTTC.

This chain joins TRBV19 and TRBJ1-2; tentative D call: TRBD1 (6 bases). In germline, CDR1 is LNHDA, CDR2 SQIVND (reference sequence). Trimming removed 5 bases from V and 8 bases from J, with 18 bases in between. The CDR3 totals 14 residues. The CDR3: CASSPRDTSWGYTF. The CDR3 nucleotides read TGTGCCAGTAGTCCCCGGGACACCTCCTGGGGCTACACCTTC. The full variable domain, rest sourced from reference TRBV19 and TRBJ1-2, is DGGITQSPKYLFRKEGQNVTLSCEQNLNHDAMYWYRQDPGQGLRLIYYSQIVNDFQKGDIAEGYSVSREKKESFPLTVTSAQKNPTAFYLCASSPRDTSWGYTFGSGTRLTVV.